The present T cell receptor (beta chain) was sequenced within a study of early T cells in non-severe SARS-CoV-2 infection. Study summary: Unsorted whole-blood RNA was sequenced in bulk, leaving chains unpaired. Study-wide findings and caveats: Lookups in VDJdb leaned toward anti-spike CD8 responses and missed private and CD4 specificities.

cDNA molecules, individually, were tagged with unique molecular identifiers. MiXCR, run by TCRdb on the 5' RACE reads, gives a single entry per CDR3 protein. The sample carries 81,000 or so distinct CDR3 sequences, less than 15% recorded once. With respect to this clonotype: The antigen is unknown.

Germline V CDR1 and CDR2: KGHSH, LQKENI. V dropped 5 bases and J dropped 2 bases, with 13 bases sitting between them. The CDR3 consists of 15 residues. The sequencing input was whole blood. The sequence came from an adult who was a healthcare worker with PCR-confirmed SARS-CoV-2 infection or an uninfected control (not recorded which). This rearrangement joins TRBV18 to TRBJ2-1; D is possibly TRBD1 (6 bases). The CDR3 loop is CASSKLQGTYNEQFF. In DNA, the CDR3 is TGTGCCAGCTCAAAACTACAGGGTACCTACAATGAGCAGTTCTTC.